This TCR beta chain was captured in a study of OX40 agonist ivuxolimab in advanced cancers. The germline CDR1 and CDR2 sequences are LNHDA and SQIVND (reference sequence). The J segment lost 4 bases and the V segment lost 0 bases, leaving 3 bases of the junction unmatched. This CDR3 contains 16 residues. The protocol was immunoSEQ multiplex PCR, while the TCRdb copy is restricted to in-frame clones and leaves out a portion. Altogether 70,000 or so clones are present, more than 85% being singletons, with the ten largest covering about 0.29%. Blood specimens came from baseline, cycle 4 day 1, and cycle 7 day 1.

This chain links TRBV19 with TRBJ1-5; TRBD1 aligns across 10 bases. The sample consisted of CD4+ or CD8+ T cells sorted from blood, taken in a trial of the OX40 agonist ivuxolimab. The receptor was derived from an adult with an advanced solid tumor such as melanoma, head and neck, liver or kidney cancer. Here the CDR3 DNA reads TGTGCCAGTAGTATAGATGGGACAGGGGTAAATCAGCCCCAGCATTTT. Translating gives CASSIDGTGVNQPQHF.